The sample holds many counts of the clone carrying this T cell receptor beta chain. Its cognate antigen is unknown. Per germline, CDR1 SGHVS and CDR2 FNYEAQ. V lost 1 base and J 6 bases, leaving 9 bases between the germline ends. This CDR3 is built from 13 residues. This sample is part of a study of early T cells in non-severe SARS-CoV-2 infection. Study outcomes and limitations: A preference for anti-spike CD8 responses marked VDJdb matching, which missed private and CD4 specificities.

TCRdb re-called the 5' RACE reads with MiXCR, one entry per CDR3 protein. The table lists fewer than 65,000 distinct CDR3 sequences, roughly a tenth of them singletons. The chain combines TRBV7-6 with TRBJ2-5; D gene ambiguous. The TCR sequence derives from an adult who was a healthcare worker with PCR-confirmed SARS-CoV-2 infection or an uninfected control (not recorded which). Source material: whole blood. DNA of the CDR3: TGTGCCAGCAGCTTAGAAAGTCCTCAGACCCAGTACTTC. Encoded protein: CASSLESPQTQYF. The variable domain in full, completed from reference TRBV7-6 and TRBJ2-5, reads GAGVSQSPRYKVTKRGQDVALRCDPISGHVSLYWYRQALGQGPEFLTYFNYEAQQDKSGLPNDRFSAERPEGSISTLTIQRTEQRDSAMYRCASSLESPQTQYFGPGTRLLVL.